These 25 T cell receptor beta chains were sequenced from one sample in a study of shared clonotypes between healthy human individuals. Profiled with immunoSEQ multiplex PCR; TCRdb holds only in-frame clones, not every one. The data show about 1.5 million clones, around 98% seen once. Sequenced input: naive CD4+ T cells sorted from blood. Regarding subset: CD45RA+ positively selected. All receptors come from a man aged 30-40 years in good health.

The rearrangement links TRBV9 to TRBJ2-1; TRBD2 matches 7 bases. V dropped 2 bases and J dropped 7; count of bases not matched to a gene: 6. The CDR3 sequence is 14 residues long. The germline V gene encodes CDR1 SGDLS and CDR2 YYNGEE. CDR3 DNA: TGTGCCAGCAGCGTGGTAGCGGGTCAGAATGAGCAGTTCTTC. It specifies CASSVVAGQNEQFF.

The chain has TRBV2 and TRBJ2-2; 8 bases agree with TRBD2. The CDR3 loop spans 15 amino acids. The J segment lost 0 bases and the V segment lost 6 bases, leaving 3 bases of the junction unmatched. Germline values: CDR1 SNHLY, CDR2 FYNNEI. The DNA of the CDR3 is TGTGCCAGCAGGGCGGGACTAGCGAACACCGGGGAGCTGTTTTTT. This encodes CASRAGLANTGELFF.

V gene TRBV5-8 combines with J gene TRBJ1-2, with D possibly matching TRBD1 (6 bases). Trimming took 4 bases from V and 4 from J, leaving 17 bases between them. This CDR3 spans 15 amino acids. Germline V gene lookup returns CDR1 SGHTS and CDR2 YDEGEE. The DNA for the CDR3 is TGTGCCAGCAGCCGAAGGGGAGACAGGAGCTATGGCTACACCTTC. This codes for CASSRRGDRSYGYTF.

V gene TRBV6-1 combines with J gene TRBJ2-6; D call uncertain. The V gene's germline CDR1 is MNHNS and CDR2 SASEGT. V lost 7 bases and J lost 2, with 9 bases in between. The CDR3 sequence is 14 residues long. The CDR3 region is CASTEGPGANVLTF. The CDR3 bases are TGTGCCAGCACAGAAGGTCCTGGGGCCAACGTCCTGACTTTC.

The rearrangement joins TRBV7-8 to TRBJ2-3, with a weak D call TRBD2 (5 bases). CDR1 and CDR2 (germline): SGHVS, FQNEAQ. Trimming cost V 2 bases and J 8 bases, with 14 bases left between them. The CDR3 extends over 14 amino acids. CDR3 residues: CASSLRAGKGTQYF. The CDR3 DNA reads as TGTGCCAGCAGCTTAAGGGCCGGGAAAGGTACGCAGTATTTT.

The V gene is TRBV14, the J gene TRBJ2-1; 7 bases match TRBD2. The V gene's germline CDR1 is SGHDN and CDR2 FVKESK. The V segment lost 4 bases and the J segment 7 bases; nucleotides outside the gene matches: 10. The CDR3 has 15 residues. The CDR3 bases are TGTGCCAGCAGCCCGCTAGCGGAGGGACGGAATGAGCAGTTCTTC. As protein: CASSPLAEGRNEQFF.

This clone was counted once. The chain uses TRBV6-1 and TRBJ1-2; perhaps TRBD1 as D (5 bases). This CDR3 region has 13 residues. Germline V gene sequence: CDR1 MNHNS, CDR2 SASEGT. Trimming took 6 bases from V and 5 from J, leaving 13 bases between them. This CDR3 reads CASRLGGSYGYTF. The CDR3 DNA is TGTGCCAGCAGGCTCGGGGGGTCATATGGCTACACCTTC.

V and J are TRBV14 and TRBJ2-7, with TRBD1 identical over 9 bases. The V segment lost 4 bases and the J segment 0 bases; nucleotides outside the gene matches: 4. CDR1 is SGHDN, CDR2 FVKESK, per germline. There are 15 residues in the CDR3. CDR3 nucleotides: TGTGCCAGCAGCCCCCAGACAGGGGGCTCCTACGAGCAGTACTTC. Encoded protein: CASSPQTGGSYEQYF.

The chain has TRBV7-3 and TRBJ1-1; D is unclear. The CDR3 loop spans 13 amino acids. V was cut by 2 bases and J by 0 bases, with 4 bases left in between. Germline assignment: CDR1 SGHTA and CDR2 FQGTGA. CDR3 amino acids: CASSLFVNTEAFF. The CDR3 DNA reads TGTGCCAGCAGCTTATTTGTGAACACTGAAGCTTTCTTT.

The chain uses TRBV2 and TRBJ2-3; 12 nucleotides align to TRBD2. Germline CDR1 and CDR2: SNHLY and FYNNEI. The CDR3 is made up of 15 amino acids. V lost 4 bases and J lost 4; bases outside the gene matches: 3. The CDR3 reads CASSGTSGMSDTQYF. The CDR3 DNA reads as TGTGCCAGCAGTGGGACTAGCGGGATGTCAGATACGCAGTATTTT.

The V and J genes are TRBV5-1 and TRBJ2-3; TRBD1 might be the D (6 bases). Germline values: CDR1 SGHRS, CDR2 YFSETQ. V gave up 5 bases and J gave up 0 bases, with 13 bases separating them. The CDR3 totals 15 residues. The CDR3: CASSLGGRSTDTQYF. CDR3 sequence (DNA): TGCGCCAGCAGTTTAGGGGGTAGAAGCACAGATACGCAGTATTTT.

This CDR3 reads CASSLLRTDTQYF. As DNA, the CDR3 is TGTGCCAGCAGCCTCCTCCGCACAGATACGCAGTATTTT. The V call is TRBV14, the J call TRBJ2-3, with unresolved D. CDR1 and CDR2 (germline): SGHDN, FVKESK. CDR3 length: 13 residues. Trimming left V 4 bases short and J 1 base short, with 6 bases between.

J is TRBJ2-3 and V is TRBV7-9; 13 nucleotides match TRBD2. The V segment lost 5 bases and the J segment 2 bases; nucleotides outside the gene matches: 13. Germline V gives CDR1 SEHNR, CDR2 FQNEAQ (reference sequence). The CDR3 is 19 amino acids. CDR3 amino acids: CASSPLPGLAGSLTDTQYF. CDR3 nucleotide sequence: TGTGCCAGCAGCCCACTCCCGGGACTAGCGGGGAGCCTCACAGATACGCAGTATTTT.

The chain links TRBV6-6 to TRBJ1-5; D remains ambiguous. V lost 2 bases to trimming and J lost 7 bases, with 6 bases between them. CDR3 size: 12 residues. CDR1 and CDR2 (germline): MNHNY, SVGAGI (reference sequence). In DNA form, the CDR3 reads TGTGCCAGCAGTTACGGGGAACAGCCCCAGCATTTT. Its translation: CASSYGEQPQHF.

This clone is a singleton in its sample. V and J are TRBV2 and TRBJ2-1, with D possibly being TRBD1 (6 bases). Between the trimmed V and J ends, which lost 7 bases and 0 bases, there was a span of 13 bases. The CDR3 covers 15 residues. Germline assignment: CDR1 SNHLY and CDR2 FYNNEI. The DNA for the CDR3 is TGTGCCAGCATTCGGGACACAAGCTCCTACAATGAGCAGTTCTTC. As protein: CASIRDTSSYNEQFF. Combining the CDR3 with reference TRBV2 and TRBJ2-1 gives the whole variable domain EPEVTQTPSHQVTQMGQEVILRCVPISNHLYFYWYRQILGQKVEFLVSFYNNEISEKSEIFDDQFSVERPDGSNFTLKIRSTKLEDSAMYFCASIRDTSSYNEQFFGPGTRLTVL.

Only one count was recorded for this clone. The chain uses TRBV7-9 and TRBJ1-2; 7 bases agree with TRBD1. There are 15 residues in the CDR3. Trimming cost V 8 bases and J 2 bases; bases outside gene matches: 11. CDR1 is SEHNR, CDR2 FQNEAQ, per germline (reference sequence). The CDR3 here is CASGLPNRGNYGYTF. The CDR3 nucleotides are TGTGCCAGCGGACTCCCCAACAGGGGAAACTATGGCTACACCTTC.

The chain employs TRBV14 and TRBJ1-2; 7 bases map to TRBD1. Unmatched junction bases numbered 8, after V lost 1 base and J lost 0 bases. There are 17 residues in the CDR3. The germline V gene encodes CDR1 SGHDN and CDR2 FVKESK. This chain's CDR3 is CASSQVWGTGANYGYTF. CDR3 nucleotides: TGTGCCAGCAGCCAAGTCTGGGGCACAGGGGCTAACTATGGCTACACCTTC. The full variable domain, rest sourced from reference TRBV14 and TRBJ1-2, is EAGVTQFPSHSVIEKGQTVTLRCDPISGHDNLYWYRRVMGKEIKFLLHFVKESKQDESGMPNNRFLAERTGGTYSTLKVQPAELEDSGVYFCASSQVWGTGANYGYTFGSGTRLTVV.

The chain uses TRBV28 and TRBJ1-3, with a tentative D call TRBD1 (6 bases). The CDR3 runs 15 residues. Germline CDR1 reads MDHEN; CDR2 reads SYDVKM. V shed 5 bases and J shed 1 base, with 12 bases lying between them. CDR3 nucleotides: TGTGCCAGCAGTGCCTCCACAGGGTCTGGAAACACCATATATTTT. This gives the protein CASSASTGSGNTIYF.

The chain couples TRBV5-1 to TRBJ2-3; 10 nucleotides align to TRBD2. Germline V gene sequence: CDR1 SGHRS, CDR2 YFSETQ. This CDR3 has 16 residues. J gave up 0 bases and V 7 bases, and 8 bases lay outside the gene matches. The CDR3: CASRAGGLTSTDTQYF. CDR3 bases: TGCGCCAGCCGAGCGGGAGGGCTCACTAGCACAGATACGCAGTATTTT.

The chain uses TRBV2 and TRBJ2-7; 16 bases align to TRBD2. Germline V gives CDR1 SNHLY, CDR2 FYNNEI. V was clipped by 3 bases and J by 4 bases; unmatched bases: 0. This CDR3 comprises 15 residues. CDR3 in DNA: TGTGCCAGCAGTGAGGGACTAGCGGGAGGGTACGAGCAGTACTTC. It translates to CASSEGLAGGYEQYF.

This chain links TRBV5-4 with TRBJ2-1; tentatively, D is TRBD1 (6 bases). Trimming removed 0 bases from V and 8 bases from J, with 18 bases in between. This CDR3 region has 16 residues. Per the germline V gene, CDR1 is SGHNT and CDR2 is YYREEE (reference sequence). This CDR3 is CASSLAGQGPNYEQFF. The CDR3 DNA is TGTGCCAGCAGCTTGGCAGGGCAGGGGCCCAATTATGAGCAGTTCTTC.

The genes are TRBV6-6 and TRBJ1-1; D is possibly TRBD1 (5 bases). Germline CDR1 reads MNHNY; CDR2 reads SVGAGI (reference sequence). V lost 4 bases to trimming and J lost 1 base, with 13 bases between them. The CDR3 contains 15 residues. The CDR3 sequence: CASSSELQGNTEAFF. The CDR3 nucleotides are TGTGCCAGCAGTTCCGAACTCCAGGGGAACACTGAAGCTTTCTTT.

V is TRBV6-4 and J is TRBJ2-3; 7 positions match TRBD1. V lost 4 bases, J lost 1 base, and 2 bases stayed unmatched. The germline V gene encodes CDR1 MRHNA and CDR2 SNTAGT. The CDR3 sequence is 14 residues long. The CDR3 loop reads CASSVGTGTDTQYF. The CDR3 region has the DNA TGTGCCAGCAGTGTAGGGACAGGCACAGATACGCAGTATTTT.

This chain links TRBV5-4 with TRBJ2-7, with TRBD1 matching 9 bases. Germline CDR1 and CDR2: SGHNT and YYREEE (reference sequence). The trim removed 3 bases at V and 6 bases at J, leaving 7 bases unmatched. CDR3 length: 14 amino acids. The CDR3 DNA sequence: TGTGCCAGCAGCTCCCCGGGACAGGGTCTCGAGCAGTACTTC. This translates into CASSSPGQGLEQYF.

This sequence joins TRBV4-2 and TRBJ2-6, with D possibly matching TRBD1 (5 bases). V was trimmed by 0 bases and J by 4 bases, leaving 10 bases between them. In germline, CDR1 is LGHNA, CDR2 YNFKEQ. The CDR3 sequence is 16 residues long. CDR3 loop: CASSQEGASGANVLTF. CDR3 coding DNA: TGTGCCAGCAGCCAAGAAGGGGCGTCGGGGGCCAACGTCCTGACTTTC.